This T cell receptor (beta chain) originates from a study of T-cell memory formation after mild COVID-19. Germline-derived CDR1 and CDR2 are SEHNR and FQNEAQ (reference sequence). V lost 6 bases and J lost 7; bases outside the gene matches: 6. The CDR3 covers 13 residues. TCRdb ran MiXCR on the 5' RACE reads and lists one entry per CDR3 protein. There are 190,000 or so distinct CDR3 sequences in the sample; under 30% occur only once, and roughly 11% lies in the top ten. The sample taken for sequencing was PBMCs or a T cell subset sorted from them (not recorded which). The chain carries TRBV7-9 and TRBJ2-1, with 7 nucleotides matching TRBD1. This receptor was identified in an adult woman who had mild COVID-19 (a few samples of this study predate the infection). Cell type and time point are not known. CDR3 sequence (DNA): TGTGCCAGCAGACTGGACAGGCCTAATGAGCAGTTCTTC. Amino acids: CASRLDRPNEQFF.